This T cell receptor (beta chain) appears in the sequencing data of a study of OX40 agonist ivuxolimab in advanced cancers. Remarks on this clone: Antigen: not known.

Study conclusions and caveats: Averaging showed that CD8+ T cells had more expanded clones than CD4+ did.

Assay: immunoSEQ multiplex PCR; the TCRdb copy retains only in-frame clones and omits some. The sample consists of about 76,000 clones, around nine tenths of them appearing once. The sample here was CD4+ or CD8+ T cells sorted from blood, taken in a trial of the OX40 agonist ivuxolimab. This TCR was recovered from an adult with an advanced solid tumor such as melanoma, head and neck, liver or kidney cancer.

The CDR3, as DNA: TGTGCCAGCAGCAGACTCTCGGTGATTAATGGCTACACCTTC. This codes for CASSRLSVINGYTF. The gene calls are TRBV7-8 and TRBJ1-2; D call uncertain. Per the germline V gene, CDR1 is SGHVS and CDR2 is FQNEAQ. The CDR3 is made up of 14 amino acids. Trimming shortened V by 5 bases and J by 6 bases, and 16 bases separated the two germline ends.